Only a few counts were recorded for the clone carrying this TCR beta chain. The antigen remains undetermined. V dropped 3 bases and J dropped 1 base, with 6 bases sitting between them. Germline CDR1 SNHLY, CDR2 FYNNEI. CDR3 length: 13 amino acids. The data were taken from a study of CD8 T cells in ankylosing spondylitis. One entry per CDR3 protein results from TCRdb running MiXCR on the 5' RACE reads. The sample carries fewer than 500,000 distinct CDR3 sequences, roughly a quarter recorded once. Regarding the study as a whole: One TCR beta motif, made up of roughly eight highly homologous variants, appeared characteristic of ankylosing spondylitis blood.

This sequence originates from a male donor with ankylosing spondylitis. The V gene is TRBV2, the J gene TRBJ1-1; D gene ambiguous. The sample consisted of blood, either unsorted or a sorted T cell fraction (not recorded which). This CDR3 is CASSDRSNTEAFF. CDR3 sequence (DNA): TGTGCCAGCAGTGACAGGTCGAACACTGAAGCTTTCTTT.